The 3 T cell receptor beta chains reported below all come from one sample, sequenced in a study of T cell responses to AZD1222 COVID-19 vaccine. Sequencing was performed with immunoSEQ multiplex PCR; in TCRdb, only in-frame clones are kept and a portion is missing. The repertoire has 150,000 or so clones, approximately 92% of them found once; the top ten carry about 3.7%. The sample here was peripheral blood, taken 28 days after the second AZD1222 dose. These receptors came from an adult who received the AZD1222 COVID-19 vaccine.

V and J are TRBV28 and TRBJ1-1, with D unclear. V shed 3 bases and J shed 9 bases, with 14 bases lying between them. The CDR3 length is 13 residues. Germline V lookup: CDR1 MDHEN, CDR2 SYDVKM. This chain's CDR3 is CASSLLGPDQAFF. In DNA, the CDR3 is TGTGCCAGCAGTTTGCTTGGGCCGGACCAAGCTTTCTTT.

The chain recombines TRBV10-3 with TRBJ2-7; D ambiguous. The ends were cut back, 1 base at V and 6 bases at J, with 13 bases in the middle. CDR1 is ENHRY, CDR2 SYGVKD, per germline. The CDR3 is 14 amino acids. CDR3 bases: TGTGCCATCAGTGAGTATTCCCAAATCGGCGAGCAGTACTTC. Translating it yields CAISEYSQIGEQYF.

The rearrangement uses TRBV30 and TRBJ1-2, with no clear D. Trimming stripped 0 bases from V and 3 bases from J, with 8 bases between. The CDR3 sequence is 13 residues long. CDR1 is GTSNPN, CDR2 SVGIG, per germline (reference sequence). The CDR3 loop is CAWSVRQDYGYTF. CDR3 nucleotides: TGTGCCTGGAGTGTAAGGCAGGACTATGGCTACACCTTC.